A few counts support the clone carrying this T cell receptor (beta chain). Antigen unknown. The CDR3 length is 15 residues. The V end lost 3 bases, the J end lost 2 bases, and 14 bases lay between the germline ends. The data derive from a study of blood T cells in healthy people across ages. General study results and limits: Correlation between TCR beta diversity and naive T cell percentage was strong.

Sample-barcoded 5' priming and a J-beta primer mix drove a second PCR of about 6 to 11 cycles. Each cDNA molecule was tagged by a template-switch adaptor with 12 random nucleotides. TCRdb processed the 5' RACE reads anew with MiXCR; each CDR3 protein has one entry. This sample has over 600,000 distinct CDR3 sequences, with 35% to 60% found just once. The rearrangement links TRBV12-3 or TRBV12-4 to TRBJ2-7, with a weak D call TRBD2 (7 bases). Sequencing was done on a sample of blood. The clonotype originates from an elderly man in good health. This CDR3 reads CASSFTGGETYEQYF. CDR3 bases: TGTGCCAGCAGTTTTACGGGGGGCGAGACCTACGAGCAGTACTTC.